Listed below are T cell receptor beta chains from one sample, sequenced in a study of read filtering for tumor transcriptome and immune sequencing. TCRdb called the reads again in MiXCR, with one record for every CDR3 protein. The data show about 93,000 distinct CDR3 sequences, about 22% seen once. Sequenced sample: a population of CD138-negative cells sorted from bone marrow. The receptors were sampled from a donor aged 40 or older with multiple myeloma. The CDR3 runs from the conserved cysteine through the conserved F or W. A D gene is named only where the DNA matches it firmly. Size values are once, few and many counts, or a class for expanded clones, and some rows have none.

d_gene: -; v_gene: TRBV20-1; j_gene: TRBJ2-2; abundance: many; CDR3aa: CSARRQPNTGELFF; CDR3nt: TGCAGTGCTAGAAGGCAACCGAACACCGGGGAGCTGTTTTTT
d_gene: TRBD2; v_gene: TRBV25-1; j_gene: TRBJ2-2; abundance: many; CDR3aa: CASGATAGTSGSNTGELFF; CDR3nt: TGTGCCAGCGGAGCGACAGCCGGGACTAGCGGATCGAACACCGGGGAGCTGTTTTTT
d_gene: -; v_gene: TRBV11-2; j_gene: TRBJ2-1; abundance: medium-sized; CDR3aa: CASSPDGGGLRNEQFF; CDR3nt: TGTGCCAGCAGCCCAGACGGTGGGGGGCTAAGGAATGAGCAGTTCTTC
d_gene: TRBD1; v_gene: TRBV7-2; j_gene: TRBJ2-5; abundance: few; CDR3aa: CASSLVGDSIQETQYF; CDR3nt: TGTGCCAGCAGCTTAGTTGGGGACAGCATTCAAGAGACCCAGTACTTC
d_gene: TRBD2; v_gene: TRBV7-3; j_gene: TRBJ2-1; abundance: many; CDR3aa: CASSQNGGYYRDNEQFF; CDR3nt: TGTGCCAGCAGCCAAAACGGGGGGTATTACCGAGACAATGAGCAGTTCTTC
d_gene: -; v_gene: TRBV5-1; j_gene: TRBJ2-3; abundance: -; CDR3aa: CASRVGGTDTQYF; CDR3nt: TGCGCCAGCAGAGTTGGGGGCACAGATACGCAGTATTTT
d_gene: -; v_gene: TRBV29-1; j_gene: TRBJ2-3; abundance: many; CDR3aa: CSVRGLNTDTQYF; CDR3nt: TGCAGCGTCCGCGGGTTAAACACAGATACGCAGTATTTT
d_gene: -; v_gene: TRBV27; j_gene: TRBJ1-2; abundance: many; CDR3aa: CASSFGGSYGYTF; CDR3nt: TGTGCCAGCAGTTTTGGGGGAAGCTATGGCTACACCTTC
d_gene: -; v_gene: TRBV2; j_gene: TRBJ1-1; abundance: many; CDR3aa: CASSVAPGETEAFF; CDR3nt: TGTGCCAGCAGTGTGGCCCCCGGGGAGACTGAAGCTTTCTTT
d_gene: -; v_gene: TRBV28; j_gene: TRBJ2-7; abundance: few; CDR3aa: CASSINYEQYF; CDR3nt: TGTGCCAGCAGCATTAACTACGAGCAGTACTTC
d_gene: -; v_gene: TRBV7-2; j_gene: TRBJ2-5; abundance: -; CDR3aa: CASSGGSQETQYF; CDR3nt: TGTGCCAGCAGCGGTGGGAGTCAAGAGACCCAGTACTTC
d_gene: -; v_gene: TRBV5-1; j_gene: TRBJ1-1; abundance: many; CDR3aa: CASSRTGGVDTEAFF; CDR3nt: TGCGCCAGCAGCAGGACGGGTGGTGTGGACACTGAAGCTTTCTTT
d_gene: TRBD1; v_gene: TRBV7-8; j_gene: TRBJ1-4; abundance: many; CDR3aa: CASSARTGLGTTNEKLFF; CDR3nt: TGTGCCAGCAGCGCCCGGACAGGGCTTGGGACAACTAATGAAAAACTGTTTTTT
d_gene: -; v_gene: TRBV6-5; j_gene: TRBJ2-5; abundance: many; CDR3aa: CASSSRGTVVGTQYF; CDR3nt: TGTGCCAGCAGTTCTCGGGGGACCGTGGTGGGGACCCAGTACTTC
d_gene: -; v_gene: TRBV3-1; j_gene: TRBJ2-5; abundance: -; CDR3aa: CASRGPNQETQYF; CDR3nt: TGTGCCAGCAGAGGACCGAACCAAGAGACCCAGTACTTC
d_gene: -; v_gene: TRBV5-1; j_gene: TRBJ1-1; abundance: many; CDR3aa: CASSPGWQNTEAFF; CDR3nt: TGCGCCAGCAGCCCCGGATGGCAGAACACTGAAGCTTTCTTT
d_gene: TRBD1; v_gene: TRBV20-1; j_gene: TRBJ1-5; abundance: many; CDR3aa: CSAGTGDQPQHF; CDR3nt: TGCAGTGCTGGGACAGGAGATCAGCCCCAGCATTTT
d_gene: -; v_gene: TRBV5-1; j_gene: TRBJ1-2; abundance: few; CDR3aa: CASSLFKANYGYTF; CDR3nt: TGCGCCAGCAGCCTGTTCAAGGCCAACTATGGCTACACCTTC
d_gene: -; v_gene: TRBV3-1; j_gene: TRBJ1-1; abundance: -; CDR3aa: CASSQGTVGTEAFF; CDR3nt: TGTGCCAGCAGCCAAGGGACAGTAGGCACTGAAGCTTTCTTT
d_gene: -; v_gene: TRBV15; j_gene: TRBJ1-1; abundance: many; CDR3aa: CATSRTGTEAFF; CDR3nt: TGTGCCACCAGCCGAACGGGTACTGAAGCTTTCTTT
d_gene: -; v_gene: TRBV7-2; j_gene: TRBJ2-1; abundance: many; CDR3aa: CASSLDYRGNEQFF; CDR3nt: TGTGCCAGCAGCTTAGATTACAGAGGGAATGAGCAGTTCTTC
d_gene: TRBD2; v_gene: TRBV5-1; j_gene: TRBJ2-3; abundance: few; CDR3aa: CASSLGPWSGGPGSTDTQYF; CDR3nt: TGCGCCAGCAGCTTGGGGCCTTGGAGCGGGGGGCCAGGTAGCACAGATACGCAGTATTTT